This T cell receptor (beta chain) came from a study of T cell changes during pregnancy in multiple sclerosis. The V and J ends lost 1 base and 4 bases respectively, with 11 bases between them. The germline V gene encodes CDR1 GTSNPN and CDR2 SVGIG (reference sequence). This CDR3 region has 13 residues. Data came from immunoSEQ multiplex PCR; TCRdb stores just in-frame clones and leaves some out. The table has tens of thousands of clones, 75% to 95% seen once. The receptor was derived from a female donor with multiple sclerosis, enrolled in a pregnancy study. Sequences were derived from CD4+ T cells from peripheral blood mononuclear cells, sampled before pregnancy. The rearrangement links TRBV30 to TRBJ2-7; D is perhaps TRBD2 (6 bases). In nucleotides, the CDR3 is TGTGCCTGGAGTGGGCAGGGAGGTTACGAGCAGTACTTC. This sequence encodes CAWSGQGGYEQYF.